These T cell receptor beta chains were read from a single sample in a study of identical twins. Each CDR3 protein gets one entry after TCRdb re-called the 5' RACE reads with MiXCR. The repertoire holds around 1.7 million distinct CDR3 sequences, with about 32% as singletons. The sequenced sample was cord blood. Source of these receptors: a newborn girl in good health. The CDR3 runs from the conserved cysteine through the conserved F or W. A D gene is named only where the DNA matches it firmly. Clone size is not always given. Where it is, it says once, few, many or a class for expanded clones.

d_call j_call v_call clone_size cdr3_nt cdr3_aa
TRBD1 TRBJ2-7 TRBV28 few TGTGCCAGCAGTTTAGTCCGGGCCCTCCCGGGACAGACGGCCGAGCAGTACTTC CASSLVRALPGQTAEQYF
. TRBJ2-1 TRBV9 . TGTGCCAGCAGCGCAACGGGGACTGCAAACAATGAGCAGTTCTTC CASSATGTANNEQFF
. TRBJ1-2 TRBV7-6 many TGTGCCAGCACCCTCGACAGGAACTATGGCTACACCTTC CASTLDRNYGYTF
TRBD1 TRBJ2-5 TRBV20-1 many TGCAGTGCTAGAACAGGGGCAGGAGAGACCCAGTACTTC CSARTGAGETQYF
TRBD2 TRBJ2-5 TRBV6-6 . TGTGCCAGCAGTTACGGACGGACTAGCGGGGGGAGAGAGACCCAGTACTTC CASSYGRTSGGRETQYF
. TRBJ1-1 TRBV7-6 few TGTGCCAGCAGCTTAATCGGTGGGGTGGAAGCTTTCTTT CASSLIGGVEAFF
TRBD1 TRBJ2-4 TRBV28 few TGTGCCAGCCGAACAGGGGGAGCCAAAAACATTCAGTACTTC CASRTGGAKNIQYF
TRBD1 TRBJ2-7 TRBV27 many TGTGCCAGCAGTTTTAACAGGGGACCCTACGAGCAGTACTTC CASSFNRGPYEQYF
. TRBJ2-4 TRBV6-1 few TGTGCCAGCAGTGGACCAACGACGGGGGCCAAAAACATTCAGTACTTC CASSGPTTGAKNIQYF
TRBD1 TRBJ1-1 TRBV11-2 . TGTGCCAGCGGCAGACAGGGCACTGAAGCTTTCTTT CASGRQGTEAFF
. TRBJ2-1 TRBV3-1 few TGTGCCAGCAGCCAAGATTACGGGGGGCTCCGCTCCTACAATGAGCAGTTCTTC CASSQDYGGLRSYNEQFF
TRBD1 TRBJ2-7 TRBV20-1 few TGCAGTGCTGGGGGACAGTCCTACGAGCAGTACTTC CSAGGQSYEQYF
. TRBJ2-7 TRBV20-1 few TGCAGTGCTAGGGACTACCGCTACGAGCAGTACTTC CSARDYRYEQYF
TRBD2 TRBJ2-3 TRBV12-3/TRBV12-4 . TGTGCCAGCAGTTTTCAACCAGCGGGAGGCACAGATACGCAGTATTTT CASSFQPAGGTDTQYF
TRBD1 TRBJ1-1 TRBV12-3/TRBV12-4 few TGTGCCAGCAGTCTAATGACAGGGGGCAGGAACACTGAAGCTTTCTTT CASSLMTGGRNTEAFF
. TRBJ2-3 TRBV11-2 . TGTGCCAGCAGCTTAGATTTTATCTACGTCAGCACAGATACGCAGTATTTT CASSLDFIYVSTDTQYF
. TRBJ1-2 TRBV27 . TGTGCCAGCAGTCCCGGACTAGCGGCCGACACAGCAAACTATGGCTACACCTTC CASSPGLAADTANYGYTF
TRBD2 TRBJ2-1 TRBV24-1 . TGTGCCACCAGTGATCGCATACTAGCGGCCTCCTCAAATGAGCAGTTCTTC CATSDRILAASSNEQFF
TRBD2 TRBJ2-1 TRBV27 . TGTGCCAGCAGTTTAACCCGGACTAGCGGGAGTTACAATGAGCAGTTCTTC CASSLTRTSGSYNEQFF
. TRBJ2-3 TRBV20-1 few TGCAGTGCTAGAGTACCGCGAGCTCGTTACTTTTCTAGCACAGATACGCAGTATTTT CSARVPRARYFSSTDTQYF
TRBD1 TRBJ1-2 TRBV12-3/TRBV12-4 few TGTGCCAGCGTCCACCGGGACAGCCTCTATGGCTACACCTTC CASVHRDSLYGYTF
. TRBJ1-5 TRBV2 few TGTGCCAGCAGTGTGACTGGGAGGGGCCCTCAGCCCCAGCATTTT CASSVTGRGPQPQHF
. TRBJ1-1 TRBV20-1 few TGCAGTGCCAAAAGGGGGGGCGGGGGCACTGAAGCTTTCTTT CSAKRGGGGTEAFF
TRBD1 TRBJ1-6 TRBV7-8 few TGTGCCAGTAGGGACAGGGGGCGCAGGAATTCACCCCTCCACTTT CASRDRGRRNSPLHF
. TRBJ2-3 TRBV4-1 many TGCGCCAGCAGCCCCGGCAGGGACTGCTTAAGTACGCAGTATTTT CASSPGRDCLSTQYF
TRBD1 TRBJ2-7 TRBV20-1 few TGCAGTGCTAGCCCCAGGGGGTCTCCCTACGAGCAGTACTTC CSASPRGSPYEQYF
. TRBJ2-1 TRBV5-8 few TGTGCCAGCAGCTCAGTTTATGGGGCGCTAGTGAGGATCTACAATGAGCAGTTCTTC CASSSVYGALVRIYNEQFF
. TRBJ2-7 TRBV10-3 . TGTGCCATCAGGACTGTTACTGCCTCCTACGAGCAGTACTTC CAIRTVTASYEQYF
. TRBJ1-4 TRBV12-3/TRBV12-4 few TGTGCCAGCAGCCGAACGGGAGTAACTAATGAAAAACTGTTTTTT CASSRTGVTNEKLFF
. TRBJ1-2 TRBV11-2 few TGTGCCAGCAGCTACGGGACACTTTATAACTATGGCTACACCTTC CASSYGTLYNYGYTF
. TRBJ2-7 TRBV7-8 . TGTGCCAGCAGCTTTGGCAAGCCGGGACTTCGCGGTTTTGGGTTATACGAGCAGTACTTC CASSFGKPGLRGFGLYEQYF
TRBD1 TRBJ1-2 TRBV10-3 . TGTGCCATCAGTGCTGCAGGGGGCGGGAACTATGGCTACACCTTC CAISAAGGGNYGYTF
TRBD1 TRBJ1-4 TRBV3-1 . TGTGCCAGCAGCCAAGATGGGATAGACAGGGATGGAGCTAATGAAAAACTGTTTTTT CASSQDGIDRDGANEKLFF
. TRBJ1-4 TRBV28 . TGTGCCACCACGGGGGTCTTAAATGAAAAACTGTTTTTT CATTGVLNEKLFF
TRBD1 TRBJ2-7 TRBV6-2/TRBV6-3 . TGTGCCAGCAGTGGGACAGGGCCTTTACTCTTTACGAGCTCCTACAATGAGCAGTACTTC CASSGTGPLLFTSSYNEQYF
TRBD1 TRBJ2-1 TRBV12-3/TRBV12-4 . TGTGCCAGCAGCCCGCCCGGGACAGGGGACAATGAGCAGTTCTTC CASSPPGTGDNEQFF
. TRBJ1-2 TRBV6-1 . TGTGCCAGCAGCCACAGGCGTAACTATGGCTACACCTTC CASSHRRNYGYTF
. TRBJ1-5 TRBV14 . TGTGCCAGCAGCCAAGAAACCCTCAATCAGCCCCAGCATTTT CASSQETLNQPQHF
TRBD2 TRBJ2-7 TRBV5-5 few TGTGCCAGCAGCTTGTACGCGGGGGGATACGAGCAGTACTTC CASSLYAGGYEQYF
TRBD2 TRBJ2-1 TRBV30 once TGTGCCTGGACTAGCGGGGGGGCCAATGAGCAGTTCTTC CAWTSGGANEQFF
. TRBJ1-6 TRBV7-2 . TGTGCCAGCAGCTTAGGACATCCTCACCCCCCCCACTTT CASSLGHPHPPHF
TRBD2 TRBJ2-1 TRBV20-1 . TGCAGTGCTGTGGCGGGAGGATGGAATGAGCAGTTCTTC CSAVAGGWNEQFF
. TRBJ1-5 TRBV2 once TGTGCCAGCATGAGGAACGGGGGCAATCAGCCCCAGCATTTT CASMRNGGNQPQHF
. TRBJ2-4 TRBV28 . TGTGCCAGCAGTTTATTCTTGGCGACCAAAAACATTCAGTACTTC CASSLFLATKNIQYF